A single sample is the source of the 30 T cell receptor beta chains below, sequenced in a study of OX40 agonist ivuxolimab in advanced cancers. This table comes from immunoSEQ multiplex PCR, and its TCRdb copy is limited to in-frame clones, with some not included. The sample contains tens of thousands of clones, 84% of which appear only once. This material consisted of CD4+ or CD8+ T cells sorted from blood, taken in a trial of the OX40 agonist ivuxolimab. These receptors originate from an adult with an advanced solid tumor such as melanoma, head and neck, liver or kidney cancer.

The chain carries TRBV5-1 and TRBJ2-3; D gene uncertain. Trimming cost V 0 bases and J 4 bases, with 6 bases left between them. The CDR3 is 13 amino acids. Germline values: CDR1 SGHRS, CDR2 YFSETQ. The CDR3 reads CASSLVGPDTQYF. CDR3 nucleotides: TGCGCCAGCAGCTTGGTGGGCCCAGATACGCAGTATTTT. Based on the CDR3 plus reference TRBV5-1 and TRBJ2-3, the full variable domain is KAGVTQTPRYLIKTRGQQVTLSCSPISGHRSVSWYQQTPGQGLQFLFEYFSETQRNKGNFPGRFSGRQFSNSRSEMNVSTLELGDSALYLCASSLVGPDTQYFGPGTRLTVL.

V usage is TRBV6-1 and J usage is TRBJ2-5, with D unclear. Germline V gene sequence: CDR1 MNHNS, CDR2 SASEGT. The V end was cut by 3 bases, the J end by 3 bases, with 5 bases between. This CDR3 spans 12 amino acids. CDR3 amino acids: CASSDIKETQYF. CDR3 coding DNA: TGTGCCAGCAGTGACATTAAAGAGACCCAGTACTTC.

The CDR3 nucleotides read TGTGCCAGCAGCCCCCGGGACAGGACGCAAAATTCACCCCTCCACTTT. This gives the protein CASSPRDRTQNSPLHF. The gene calls are TRBV7-2 and TRBJ1-6; 8 bases are shared with TRBD1. The germline V gene encodes CDR1 SGHTA and CDR2 FQGNSA. J lost 7 bases, V lost 5 bases, and 10 bases had no gene match. This CDR3 comprises 16 residues.

The chain links TRBV6-6 to TRBJ2-7, with 7 bases aligning to TRBD1. From germline, CDR1 is MNHNY and CDR2 SVGAGI (reference sequence). Trimming took 7 bases from V and 2 from J; bases not matched to a gene: 5. This CDR3 comprises 13 residues. CDR3 sequence reads: CASTQGQTYEQYF. The CDR3 DNA is TGTGCCAGCACTCAGGGACAGACCTACGAGCAGTACTTC.

Details on this clone: An end of the junction differs from the germline gene, which may be a read error. The J gene is TRBJ2-3, the V gene TRBV11-3; maybe TRBD2 (5 bases). This CDR3 is 14 amino acids long. CDR1 and CDR2 from the germline V gene are SGHNT and YENEEA. CDR3 in amino acids: CASSAGGSTYTQYF. In nucleotides, the CDR3 is TGTGCCAGCAGCGCCGGTGGGAGCACATATACGCAGTATTTT. The full variable domain, with the rest looked up from reference TRBV11-3 and TRBJ2-3, is EAGVVQSPRYKIIEKKQPVAFWCNPISGHNTLYWYLQNLGQGPELLIRYENEEAVDDSQLPKDRFSAERLKGVDSTLKIQPAELGDSAVYLCASSAGGSTYTQYFGPGTRLTVL.

The J gene is TRBJ2-7, the V gene TRBV30; D gene unclear. The CDR3 consists of 12 residues. CDR1 is GTSNPN, CDR2 SVGIG, per germline (reference sequence). Trimming removed 5 bases from V and 4 bases from J, with 12 bases in between. In DNA form, the CDR3 reads TGTGCCTGGTCCGAGCTAAGGTACGAGCAGTACTTC. Translation: CAWSELRYEQYF.

This chain connects TRBV5-8 to TRBJ1-4; TRBD1 agrees at 9 bases. The CDR3 runs 14 residues. V dropped 5 bases and J dropped 4; count of bases not matched to a gene: 3. CDR1 and CDR2 from the germline V gene are SGHTS and YDEGEE. This chain's CDR3 is CASRRQGDNEKLFF. The CDR3 region has the DNA TGTGCCAGCAGGCGACAGGGGGATAATGAAAAACTGTTTTTT.

Only one count was recorded for this clone. V usage is TRBV2 and J usage is TRBJ2-7, with D maybe TRBD1 (6 bases). Germline CDR1 SNHLY, CDR2 FYNNEI. The CDR3 is 13 amino acids. Trimming took off 7 bases at V and 2 bases at J, with 12 bases between the two ends. The CDR3 DNA sequence: TGTGCCAGCATATTCGGACAGACCTACGAGCAGTACTTC. This sequence encodes CASIFGQTYEQYF.

This clone was seen a few times. The rearrangement joins TRBV28 to TRBJ1-1; 9 bases line up with TRBD1. With 5 bases clipped from V and 5 bases from J, the junction kept 6 bases outside the gene matches. CDR1 and CDR2 from the germline V gene are MDHEN and SYDVKM. The CDR3 totals 14 residues. In DNA form, the CDR3 reads TGTGCCAGCAGTCCTGGGACAGGGAATACTGAAGCTTTCTTT. This codes for CASSPGTGNTEAFF.

V and J are TRBV9 and TRBJ2-1; 16 bases are a match to TRBD2. The CDR3 totals 17 residues. Germline-derived CDR1 and CDR2 are SGDLS and YYNGEE. With 0 bases clipped from V and 8 bases from J, the junction kept 5 bases outside the gene matches. The CDR3 DNA reads TGTGCCAGCAGCGTAGAGGGGACTAGCGGGGGGGCGCATGAGCAGTTCTTC. Its translation is CASSVEGTSGGAHEQFF. The whole variable domain, remainder taken from reference TRBV9 and TRBJ2-1, is DSGVTQTPKHLITATGQRVTLRCSPRSGDLSVYWYQQSLDQGLQFLIQYYNGEERAKGNILERFSAQQFPDLHSELNLSSLELGDSALYFCASSVEGTSGGAHEQFFGPGTRLTVL.

V and J are TRBV5-1 and TRBJ2-1, with 9 bases lining up with TRBD2. Germline values: CDR1 SGHRS, CDR2 YFSETQ. V lost 0 bases to trimming and J lost 3 bases; unmatched junction nucleotides: 7. The CDR3 has 17 residues. The CDR3 reads CASSLGTGTSYYNEQFF. In DNA, the CDR3 is TGCGCCAGCAGCTTGGGAACCGGGACTAGCTACTACAATGAGCAGTTCTTC.

Concerning this clone itself: The sample holds other DNA sequences that translate to the same CDR3. The rearrangement joins TRBV2 to TRBJ2-1; 8 positions match TRBD2. This CDR3 is built from 13 residues. V trimming: 4 bases; J trimming: 6 bases; junction bases outside the gene matches: 2. Germline-derived CDR1 and CDR2 are SNHLY and FYNNEI. The CDR3 nucleotides read TGTGCCAGCAGTGGGACTAGCCCCAATGAGCAGTTCTTC. It codes for CASSGTSPNEQFF.

The chain employs TRBV6-6 and TRBJ1-5, with a possible D match to TRBD1 (5 bases). The CDR3 extends over 16 amino acids. Deletions cut 5 bases from V and 0 bases from J, with 14 bases between. Germline CDR1 MNHNY, CDR2 SVGAGI (reference sequence). The CDR3 bases are TGTGCCAGCAGTCAAAGGCCGGGGGGTAGCAATCAGCCCCAGCATTTT. Translation: CASSQRPGGSNQPQHF.

This chain connects TRBV7-2 to TRBJ1-3, with a weak D call TRBD1 (6 bases). The germline V gene has CDR1 SGHTA and CDR2 FQGNSA. Trimming shortened V by 6 bases and J by 0 bases, and 9 bases separated the two germline ends. This CDR3 has 14 residues. CDR3 nucleotide sequence: TGTGCCAGCAGGCGGACAGTCTCTGGAAACACCATATATTTT. Protein product: CASRRTVSGNTIYF. Supplemented by reference TRBV7-2 and TRBJ1-3, the full variable domain reads GAGVSQSPSNKVTEKGKDVELRCDPISGHTALYWYRQSLGQGLEFLIYFQGNSAPDKSGLPSDRFSAERTGGSVSTLTIQRTQQEDSAVYLCASRRTVSGNTIYFGEGSWLTVV.

The rearrangement joins TRBV5-6 to TRBJ2-5; D unresolved. This CDR3 has 13 residues. Germline lookup yields CDR1 SGHDT and CDR2 YYEEEE. V was cut by 3 bases and J by 2 bases, with 8 bases left in between. The CDR3 sequence: CASSWGSQETQYF. CDR3 in DNA: TGTGCCAGCAGCTGGGGAAGTCAAGAGACCCAGTACTTC.

The V call is TRBV7-3, the J call TRBJ2-3; 9 nucleotides line up with TRBD2. J lost 2 bases, V lost 5 bases, and 5 bases had no gene match. Germline V CDR1 and CDR2: SGHTA, FQGTGA. There are 15 residues in the CDR3. The CDR3 region has the DNA TGTGCCAGCAGCGAGCGGGGGGCCTACACAGATACGCAGTATTTT. Its protein product is CASSERGAYTDTQYF.

This sequence joins TRBV15 and TRBJ2-7, with D unclear. V was pared by 0 bases and J by 2 bases, with 5 bases between. There are 13 residues in the CDR3. The germline V gene has CDR1 LNHNV and CDR2 YYDKDF (reference sequence). This CDR3 reads CATSRETPYEQYF. DNA for the CDR3: TGTGCCACCAGCAGAGAGACCCCCTACGAGCAGTACTTC.

The chain combines TRBV13 with TRBJ2-1, with D hard to call. CDR3 length: 16 residues. The germline gives CDR1 PRHDT, CDR2 FYEKMQ (reference sequence). V was trimmed by 1 base and J by 0 bases, leaving 10 bases between them. CDR3 nucleotides: TGTGCCAGCAGCTTAGTGACTGTTAGCTCCTACAATGAGCAGTTCTTC. Translation gives CASSLVTVSSYNEQFF.

The chain carries TRBV28 and TRBJ2-3, with 9 bases lining up with TRBD2. In germline, CDR1 is MDHEN, CDR2 SYDVKM. Losses at the gene ends were 4 bases for V and 14 bases for J; bases not matched to a gene: 10. The CDR3 extends over 13 amino acids. CDR3 in amino acids: CASSSPSGISPYF. As DNA, the CDR3 is TGTGCCAGCAGTTCTCCTAGCGGGATTTCACCGTATTTT. Full variable domain (missing parts from reference TRBV28 and TRBJ2-3): DVKVTQSSRYLVKRTGEKVFLECVQDMDHENMFWYRQDPGLGLRLIYFSYDVKMKEKGDIPEGYSVSREKKERFSLILESASTNQTSMYLCASSSPSGISPYFGPGTRLTVL.

In this sample, this clone turned up once. This chain links TRBV27 with TRBJ2-7, with D perhaps matching TRBD2 (6 bases). Trimming took 7 bases from V and 7 from J, leaving 17 bases between them. The germline gives CDR1 MNHEY, CDR2 SMNVEV (reference sequence). This CDR3 is built from 13 residues. CDR3 sequence reads: CASTPGLPKEQYF. The CDR3 bases are TGTGCCAGCACCCCGGGACTCCCTAAGGAGCAGTACTTC.

This chain connects TRBV21-1 to TRBJ1-5. TRBV21-1 is a pseudogene locus. This CDR3 is 12 amino acids long. The CDR3 reads CASTGGTEPQHF. DNA for the CDR3: TGTGCCAGCACGGGGGGTACGGAGCCCCAGCATTTT.

J is TRBJ2-6 and V is TRBV18; no firm D call. CDR1 KGHSH and CDR2 LQKENI come from the germline V gene. The CDR3 has 15 residues. Trimming stripped 6 bases from V and 0 bases from J, with 9 bases between. The CDR3 region is CASSPAVSGANVLTF. CDR3 nucleotide sequence: TGTGCCAGCTCCCCAGCCGTCTCTGGGGCCAACGTCCTGACTTTC.

This clone was seen a single time. This chain links TRBV6-5 with TRBJ2-3, with D possibly being TRBD1 (6 bases). The CDR3 covers 13 residues. Germline V gives CDR1 MNHEY, CDR2 SVGAGI. Trimming shortened V by 2 bases and J by 6 bases, and 9 bases separated the two germline ends. The CDR3: CASSYPDRDTQYF. The CDR3 DNA sequence: TGTGCCAGCAGTTACCCCGACAGGGATACGCAGTATTTT.

V gene TRBV6-4 combines with J gene TRBJ2-3, with D hard to call. Germline CDR1 is MRHNA and CDR2 is SNTAGT. The CDR3 is 16 amino acids. Trimming pared 2 bases from V and 0 bases from J, leaving 12 bases between. CDR3: CASSDGSSFSTDTQYF. CDR3 bases: TGTGCCAGCAGTGACGGGTCCAGCTTTAGCACAGATACGCAGTATTTT.

In nucleotides, the CDR3 is TGCGCCAGCACCTTCGGACTGAGTGCTAATTCACCCCTCCACTTT. It translates to CASTFGLSANSPLHF. The genes are TRBV5-1 and TRBJ1-6; D is uncertain. There are 15 residues in the CDR3. V lost 6 bases, J lost 6 bases, and 16 bases lay in between. CDR1 is SGHRS and CDR2 is YFSETQ in the germline V gene.

This chain connects TRBV2 to TRBJ2-5; the D gene is possibly TRBD2 (6 bases). The V and J ends lost 6 bases and 7 bases respectively, with 21 bases between them. This CDR3 is built from 15 residues. Germline assignment: CDR1 SNHLY and CDR2 FYNNEI. The CDR3 spells CASSETRLAGVTQYF. CDR3 DNA sequence: TGTGCCAGCAGCGAGACTAGATTGGCTGGAGTGACCCAGTACTTC.

The chain joins TRBV5-6 to TRBJ2-2; D is perhaps TRBD1 (7 bases). The germline CDR1 and CDR2 sequences are SGHDT and YYEEEE. V was pared by 4 bases and J by 2 bases, with 12 bases between. This CDR3 contains 15 residues. The CDR3 loop is CASSAGQKNTGELFF. The CDR3, as DNA: TGTGCCAGCAGCGCGGGACAGAAAAACACCGGGGAGCTGTTTTTT.

The chain is built from TRBV7-9 and TRBJ2-6, with 10 positions matching TRBD1. From germline, CDR1 is SEHNR and CDR2 FQNEAQ (reference sequence). V lost 11 bases, J lost 2 bases, and 9 bases stayed unmatched. The CDR3 consists of 16 residues. CDR3 in DNA: TGTGCCGGGGACAGGGACAGGGGAGCTGGGGCCAACGTCCTGACTTTC. Encoded protein: CAGDRDRGAGANVLTF.

Written as DNA, the CDR3 is TGTGCCAGCAGTAGACCCGGGCAGGTGGGACCCCAGCATTTT. It is translated as CASSRPGQVGPQHF. The gene calls are TRBV28 and TRBJ1-5; D is uncertain. Trimming removed 5 bases at V and 10 bases at J, with 18 bases between. Germline V gene lookup returns CDR1 MDHEN and CDR2 SYDVKM. CDR3 size: 14 residues.

This clone has only a few counts. The CDR3 spells CASSSGPAGIGGYTF. The CDR3 DNA reads TGTGCCAGCAGCTCGGGACCGGCAGGGATAGGTGGCTACACCTTC. V and J are TRBV5-6 and TRBJ1-2; possibly TRBD1 for D (5 bases). V lost 3 bases and J lost 7, with 19 bases in between. This CDR3 contains 15 residues. The germline CDR1 and CDR2 sequences are SGHDT and YYEEEE.